This TCR beta chain is drawn from a study of shared clonotypes between healthy human individuals. Overall study: Contributing individuals were a couple of females and three males aged 18 to 49. Three plates each covered CD4 naive and memory; CD8 naive two, CD8 memory one.

The repertoire was sequenced with immunoSEQ multiplex PCR; TCRdb's copy has only in-frame clones and lacks some. The table lists about 990,000 clones, 70% to 80% of them singletons. This CDR3 spans 18 amino acids. Germline V lookup: CDR1 LNHNV, CDR2 YYDKDF (reference sequence). V was shortened by 0 bases and J by 9 bases, with 24 bases between the two germline ends. Within Nashville, Tennessee resided all donors, each a Caucasian adult. This clone was picked up a small number of times. Material: memory CD4+ T cells from PBMCs. Subset here: CD45RA-negative fraction. The sequence was obtained from a man aged 18 to 30 in good health. Some clones in this sample may be carry-over from other donors' samples. V usage is TRBV15 and J usage is TRBJ2-1; D is possibly TRBD2 (5 bases). The CDR3 DNA sequence: TGTGCCACCAGCAGAGATCCGCGGGTAGAAGGCTTTCTCGGTGAGCAGTTCTTC. This gives the protein CATSRDPRVEGFLGEQFF.